This TCR beta chain was captured by sequencing in a study of regulatory T cells in long-lasting Graves disease. Study observations and caveats: Newly diagnosed Graves' patients had higher TCR diversity than persistent ones. Persistent disease favored TRBV28, TRBJ1-2 and TRBJ2-5.

This clonotype was found many times. Antigen unknown. A junction boundary mismatches the germline segment, possibly from a read error. The time point denotes: newly diagnosed GD, antithyroid drugs for less than 3 months. Generation of the TCR library employed RNA extracted from PBMCs. Around 10 milliliters of peripheral blood were drawn into EDTA tubes. Through Arm-PCR of CDR3 regions and iRepertoire HTBI primers, TCR beta libraries were built. TCRdb re-derived calls from the multiplex PCR reads in MiXCR, one entry per CDR3 protein. The data show approximately 230,000 distinct CDR3 sequences, around 20% seen once. The CDR3 extends over 12 amino acids. CDR1 and CDR2 from the germline V gene are WNHNN and SYGVQD (reference sequence).

This clonotype originated in a female donor with Graves disease. The input for sequencing was peripheral blood mononuclear cells (PBMCs), taken at new diagnosis, from a patient treated with antithyroid drugs. This chain joins TRBV10-1 and TRBJ1-1; unclear D gene. In nucleotides, the CDR3 is TGTGCCAGCAGTTGGGGTTTTGGTGAAGCTTTCTTT. Its protein product is CASSWGFGEAFF.